This is a list of T cell receptor beta chains from one sample in a study of graft-versus-host responses after intestinal transplantation. The assay was immunoSEQ multiplex PCR, and TCRdb's table has in-frame clones only and misses some. This table has some 90,000 clones, around 93% appearing once. These TCRs' antigens remain unknown. Sequencing was performed on unstimulated CD8+ T cells sorted from spleen or lymph node cells, taken before intestinal transplant. These receptors were obtained from a human donor who received an intestinal transplant. CDR3s include the opening cysteine and the closing phenylalanine or tryptophan. The D gene is left open where the match is weak. A clone size is listed for some rows: how often the clone was seen (once, few, many), or a class if it is expanded.

clone_size	j_call	v_call	d_call	cdr3_aa	cdr3_nt
.	TRBJ1-1	TRBV4-3	.	CASSPGNSMNTEAFF	TGCGCCAGCAGCCCAGGTAACAGCATGAACACTGAAGCTTTCTTT
.	TRBJ2-7	TRBV4-1	TRBD2	CASSQEEPAGVLGVYEQYF	TGCGCCAGCAGCCAAGAGGAGCCAGCGGGGGTACTCGGGGTTTACGAGCAGTACTTC
.	TRBJ2-3	TRBV4-2	TRBD2	CASSQEAGVTDTQYF	TGTGCCAGCAGCCAAGAAGCGGGGGTCACAGATACGCAGTATTTT
.	TRBJ2-3	TRBV5-1	TRBD2	CATRRISGTSTDTQYF	TGCGCCACCCGCCGGATTAGCGGGACAAGCACAGATACGCAGTATTTT
.	TRBJ2-1	TRBV5-5	TRBD2	CASSDVAGDGNEQFF	TGTGCCAGCAGCGACGTAGCGGGAGATGGCAATGAGCAGTTCTTC
once	TRBJ1-1	TRBV30	.	CAWRIEHTEAFF	TGTGCCTGGAGAATTGAGCACACTGAAGCTTTCTTT
.	TRBJ2-1	TRBV4-3	TRBD2	CASSQDPSGGVNEQFF	TGCGCCAGCAGCCAAGATCCTAGCGGGGGGGTCAATGAGCAGTTCTTC
.	TRBJ1-2	TRBV6-5	TRBD1	CASSRPKDRVDGYTF	TGTGCCAGCAGTCGCCCAAAGGACAGGGTGGATGGCTACACCTTC
.	TRBJ1-2	TRBV13	TRBD1	CASSLDTGDTYGYTF	TGTGCCAGCAGCTTAGATACAGGGGATACCTATGGCTACACCTTC
.	TRBJ2-7	TRBV27	.	CASSLGIDGYEQYF	TGTGCCAGCAGTTTAGGTATCGACGGGTACGAGCAGTACTTC
.	TRBJ1-2	TRBV5-4	.	CASSLGGLVVIGGYTF	TGTGCCAGCAGCTTGGGGGGGCTGGTCGTCATCGGGGGCTACACCTTC
few	TRBJ2-7	TRBV27	.	CASSYYSGDEQYF	TGTGCCAGCAGTTACTACTCGGGTGACGAGCAGTACTTC
.	TRBJ2-7	TRBV4-3	TRBD1	CASSQAGWTGAYEQYF	TGCGCCAGCAGCCAGGCGGGGTGGACAGGGGCCTACGAGCAGTACTTC
.	TRBJ1-5	TRBV4-3	TRBD1	CASSQHVAGQGLDQPQHF	TGCGCCAGCAGCCAGCACGTAGCGGGACAGGGCTTGGATCAGCCCCAGCATTTT
.	TRBJ2-7	TRBV27	TRBD1	CASSLSGTGSYEQYF	TGTGCCAGCAGTTTAAGCGGGACAGGGTCCTACGAGCAGTACTTC
.	TRBJ2-4	TRBV5-1	TRBD2	CASRSSGAAGDIQYF	TGCGCCAGCAGGAGTAGCGGGGCCGCTGGGGACATTCAGTACTTC
.	TRBJ2-7	TRBV19	.	CASSAGREQYF	TGTGCCAGTAGTGCGGGGCGCGAGCAGTACTTC
.	TRBJ2-6	TRBV6-1	TRBD1	CASSAYWTGDLLGANVLTF	TGTGCCAGCAGTGCTTATTGGACAGGGGATCTTCTTGGGGCCAACGTCCTGACTTTC
.	TRBJ2-7	TRBV4-1	.	CASSHADSAEYEQYF	TGCGCCAGCAGCCACGCGGACTCGGCCGAGTACGAGCAGTACTTC
.	TRBJ2-1	TRBV5-4	TRBD2	CASSLPGLGVNEQFF	TGTGCCAGCAGTCTGCCGGGACTAGGCGTCAATGAGCAGTTCTTC
.	TRBJ2-6	TRBV27	TRBD1	CASSFTGAISGANVLTF	TGTGCCAGCAGTTTCACAGGGGCAATCTCTGGGGCCAACGTCCTGACTTTC
.	TRBJ2-1	TRBV6-1	TRBD1	CASSEADPGQGLYEQFF	TGTGCCAGCAGTGAAGCGGATCCGGGACAGGGTCTTTATGAGCAGTTCTTC
once	TRBJ2-1	TRBV5-4	.	CAGSSTTGLDEQFF	TGTGCCGGCAGCTCGACGACAGGTCTTGATGAGCAGTTCTTC
.	TRBJ2-3	TRBV30	TRBD2	CAWSHTSGAVDTQYF	TGTGCCTGGAGTCATACTAGCGGGGCCGTGGATACGCAGTATTTT
.	TRBJ2-7	TRBV9	TRBD1	CASSERQGRTYEQYF	TGTGCCAGCAGCGAGCGACAGGGTAGGACCTACGAGCAGTACTTC
.	TRBJ1-1	TRBV27	TRBD1	CASSLAQGGHTEAFF	TGTGCCAGCAGTTTAGCCCAGGGGGGTCACACTGAAGCTTTCTTT
.	TRBJ1-5	TRBV4-1	.	CASSPFGASSNQPQHF	TGCGCCAGCAGCCCCTTTGGGGCATCAAGCAATCAGCCCCAGCATTTT
.	TRBJ2-7	TRBV11-2	TRBD2	CASSLWEGGGGEQYF	TGTGCCAGCAGCCTCTGGGAGGGCGGGGGAGGCGAGCAGTACTTC
.	TRBJ2-2	TRBV28	.	CASKWFLSGGELFF	TGTGCCAGCAAGTGGTTTCTGAGCGGGGGGGAGCTGTTTTTT
.	TRBJ1-2	TRBV9	TRBD1	CASSAGPGQGYGYTF	TGTGCCAGCAGCGCAGGACCGGGACAGGGGTATGGCTACACCTTC
few	TRBJ1-1	TRBV10-2	TRBD1	CASRQTGMAEAFF	TGCGCCAGCAGACAGACAGGGATGGCTGAAGCTTTCTTT
.	TRBJ1-6	TRBV19	.	CASSIGVNSPLHF	TGTGCCAGTAGTATCGGGGTGAATTCACCCCTCCACTTT
once	TRBJ2-5	TRBV5-1	.	CASAQRLGVETQYF	TGCGCCAGCGCTCAAAGGCTAGGGGTAGAGACCCAGTACTTC
.	TRBJ2-7	TRBV5-1	.	CASSLTPPYEQYF	TGCGCCAGCAGCCTGACTCCGCCGTACGAGCAGTACTTC
once	TRBJ2-7	TRBV9	TRBD1	CASSPLDRVYEQYF	TGTGCCAGCAGCCCCCTGGACAGGGTCTACGAGCAGTACTTC
.	TRBJ2-1	TRBV29-1	.	CSVVGGDPYNEQFF	TGCAGCGTTGTAGGCGGGGACCCCTACAATGAGCAGTTCTTC
.	TRBJ2-3	TRBV9	.	CASSVVANTDTQYF	TGTGCCAGCAGCGTAGTAGCCAACACAGATACGCAGTATTTT
.	TRBJ1-1	TRBV5-4	.	CASSRGGVGAEAFF	TGTGCCAGCAGCCGCGGCGGGGTGGGAGCTGAAGCTTTCTTT
.	TRBJ2-7	TRBV5-6	.	CASSLVDQGPYEQYF	TGTGCCAGCAGCTTGGTCGACCAGGGCCCCTACGAGCAGTACTTC
.	TRBJ2-5	TRBV12-5	.	CASGLSAPSGAQETQYF	TGTGCTAGTGGTCTGTCTGCGCCCTCAGGGGCGCAAGAGACCCAGTACTTC
.	TRBJ1-1	TRBV5-1	TRBD1	CASTGENTEAFF	TGCGCCAGTACAGGGGAGAACACTGAAGCTTTCTTT
.	TRBJ2-2	TRBV5-1	.	CASSSSGKGVTGELFF	TGCGCCAGCAGCTCGTCTGGTAAAGGGGTTACCGGGGAGCTGTTTTTT
.	TRBJ2-7	TRBV5-6	.	CASRGGPYEQYF	TGTGCCAGCAGGGGGGGGCCGTACGAGCAGTACTTC
.	TRBJ1-1	TRBV6-1	TRBD1	CASSGDRGLNTEAFF	TGTGCCAGCAGCGGGGACAGGGGATTGAACACTGAAGCTTTCTTT
.	TRBJ2-7	TRBV7-7	TRBD1	CASSPGTGYEQYF	TGTGCCAGCAGCCCAGGGACAGGGTACGAGCAGTACTTC
.	TRBJ2-1	TRBV7-8	TRBD2	CASSVPGRASGEQFF	TGTGCCAGCAGCGTGCCAGGGAGGGCTTCTGGTGAGCAGTTCTTC
.	TRBJ2-7	TRBV15	TRBD1	CATSTWDSSYEQYF	TGTGCCACCAGCACCTGGGACAGTTCCTACGAGCAGTACTTC
.	TRBJ2-7	TRBV18	TRBD2	CASSPTSGRGFYEQYF	TGTGCCAGCTCACCAACTAGCGGGAGGGGGTTCTACGAGCAGTACTTC
.	TRBJ2-3	TRBV18	.	CASSPTGSRDTQYF	TGTGCCAGCTCACCGACCGGGAGTCGTGATACGCAGTATTTT
.	TRBJ2-3	TRBV9	TRBD2	CASSGGEAGENVADTQYF	TGTGCCAGCAGCGGAGGTGAAGCGGGAGAGAATGTCGCAGATACGCAGTATTTT
.	TRBJ1-5	TRBV19	TRBD1	CASTQGNQPQHF	TGTGCCAGCACACAGGGGAATCAGCCCCAGCATTTT
.	TRBJ1-4	TRBV28	.	CASTGASNEKLFF	TGTGCCAGCACGGGTGCATCTAATGAAAAACTGTTTTTT
.	TRBJ1-6	TRBV6-4	.	CASSVGSGNNSPLHF	TGTGCCAGCAGTGTGGGCAGTGGAAATAATTCACCCCTCCACTTT
.	TRBJ2-7	TRBV27	.	CASSLSAGALDEQYF	TGTGCCAGCAGTTTATCGGCAGGGGCCCTTGACGAGCAGTACTTC
.	TRBJ1-2	TRBV30	.	CAWSVPDTYYGYTF	TGTGCCTGGAGTGTACCGGACACTTACTATGGCTACACCTTC
few	TRBJ1-3	TRBV9	.	CASSVVSSGNTIYF	TGTGCCAGCAGCGTAGTGAGCTCTGGAAACACCATATATTTT
.	TRBJ2-2	TRBV30	TRBD2	CAWVGEGTGELFF	TGTGCCTGGGTTGGGGAGGGGACCGGGGAGCTGTTTTTT
.	TRBJ2-1	TRBV7-9	.	CASRASGLSSYNEQFF	TGTGCCAGCAGAGCAAGCGGGTTAAGCTCCTACAATGAGCAGTTCTTC
.	TRBJ2-1	TRBV4-1	TRBD2	CASSQGLAGGDEQFF	TGCGCCAGCAGCCAGGGACTAGCGGGAGGTGATGAGCAGTTCTTC
.	TRBJ2-7	TRBV30	TRBD1	CAWSLGQGGHEQYF	TGTGCCTGGAGCCTGGGACAGGGTGGTCACGAGCAGTACTTC